Listed here is a single T cell receptor beta chain. This clonotype showed up just a few times. There is no known antigen for this receptor. No qualities accompany the bases; no much larger clone lies one base away. This specimen comes from a study of T-cell reconstitution after alpha-beta-depleted transplantation in children (dated by TCRdb to 2016 to 2017). For the wider study: The study quantitatively tracked T-cell immune reconstitution after TCRalphabeta/CD19-depleted allogeneic hematopoietic cell transplantation in children using TCR repertoire profiling.

Its CDR3 holds 16 amino acids, cysteine through phenylalanine. Of the read, only the CDR3 DNA is kept; its 48 bases are in frame from base 1. CDR1 SGHKS and CDR2 YYEKEE are derived from the germline V gene (reference sequence). The trim is 6 bases for V and 4 bases for J, with a gap of 19 bases between the germline ends. Library preparation employed PCR. The instrument given in TCRdb is Illumina HiSeq 2500. Molecular barcoding was employed in the preparation of TCR libraries, with unique molecular identifiers being used to normalize TCRbeta repertoire quantification. The public sequencing data were trimmed at Q25 with fastp and processed into clonotypes with MiXCR by TCRdb, which kept only in-frame beta chains. Rows with one shared CDR3 protein collapse into an entry with the most common genes and DNA. This sample lists 600,000 to 700,000 distinct CDR3 sequences; around 17% were detected once. Under 1.2% of the sample rests with the top ten.

Recombination joined TRBV5-5 with TRBJ2-2; a tentative D match to TRBD2 spans 7 bases. This clonotype was obtained from a human donor who donated a stem cell graft to a child with acute myeloid leukemia. Sequenced here: PBMCs from the stem cell graft donor, sampled from the stem cell graft. The nucleotide sequence is TGTGCCAGCACCCTCCTGGGGGGGCCTGTCACCGGGGAGCTGTTTTTT. It translates to CASTLLGGPVTGELFF.